These 7 T cell receptor beta chains came from one sample sequenced in a study of control samples from healthy donors and cancer patients (dated by TCRdb to the early 2020s). Libraries came from the immunoSEQ multiplex PCR assay. TCRdb provides this immuneACCESS table in a form limited to in-frame rearrangements. Some clones are lacking; in checked studies, under half of them reflect an unresolved V gene, and why the rest are absent is not known. This sample has 75,000 to 100,000 clones in its table, and 88% of those were observed once. The ten largest clones add up to around 14% of the sample. Specimen: blood. Source of these receptors: a man younger than 45 in good health.

The chain combines TRBV12-3 or TRBV12-4 with TRBJ1-1; no reliable D call. The length of the CDR3 is 13 residues. The V and J ends lost 2 bases and 5 bases respectively, with 9 bases between them. The CDR3 coding sequence is TGTGCCAGCAGTTTAATGGGGATTACTGAAGCTTTCTTT. Its protein is CASSLMGITEAFF.

This chain connects TRBV3-1 (or the pseudogene TRBV3-2) to TRBJ2-7, with TRBD2 matching over 12 bases. CDR3 length: 13 residues. Germline V gene lookup returns CDR1 LGHDT and CDR2 YNNKEL (reference sequence). V shed 8 bases, J shed 7 bases, and the junction held 6 bases outside the gene matches. The CDR3 DNA reads TGTGCCAGCCTCGGGACTAGCGGGCAGGAGCAGTACTTC. Protein sequence: CASLGTSGQEQYF.

This clone occurred a few times. In nucleotides, the CDR3 is TGTGCCAGCAGCCAGAGAACCCCCACAGGGACCTTTAACTATGGCTACACCTTC. Translated, it gives CASSQRTPTGTFNYGYTF. V and J are TRBV27 and TRBJ1-2; weak D call: TRBD1 (6 bases). The CDR3 covers 18 residues. Germline V gives CDR1 MNHEY, CDR2 SMNVEV (reference sequence). Trimming removed 6 bases at V and 1 base at J, with 24 bases between.

The chain has TRBV6-5 and TRBJ1-2; TRBD1 matches at 10 bases. This CDR3 contains 14 residues. The J segment lost 8 bases and the V segment lost 7 bases, leaving 10 bases of the junction unmatched. Per germline, CDR1 MNHEY and CDR2 SVGAGI. Here the CDR3 DNA reads TGTGCCAGCATTGGGACAGGGGTCGCCGGGGGCTACACCTTC. The encoded protein is CASIGTGVAGGYTF.

A single count supports this clone. The chain carries TRBV19 and TRBJ2-3, with 9 bases identical to TRBD1. This CDR3 contains 16 residues. The germline V gene encodes CDR1 LNHDA and CDR2 SQIVND (reference sequence). V shed 1 base and J 2 bases; nucleotides not matched to a gene: 4. The DNA for the CDR3 is TGTGCCAGTAGTATAGGGGGGACAGGGTACACAGATACGCAGTATTTT. It codes for CASSIGGTGYTDTQYF.

The CDR3 DNA sequence: TGCGCCAGCAGGGGACTAGCGCTCGCCTACGAGCAGTACTTC. Translation gives CASRGLALAYEQYF. The genes are TRBV10-2 and TRBJ2-7, with TRBD2 identical over 10 bases. The CDR3 sequence is 14 residues long. The trim removed 6 bases at V and 2 bases at J, leaving 4 bases unmatched. Germline values: CDR1 WSHSY, CDR2 SAAADI.

The chain couples TRBV28 to TRBJ2-7; 7 bases match TRBD2. Germline assignment: CDR1 MDHEN and CDR2 SYDVKM. The CDR3 covers 14 residues. J was trimmed by 2 bases and V by 3 bases; bases with no gene match: 4. As DNA, the CDR3 is TGTGCCAGCAGTTTTAGCGGGCGGCCCTACGAGCAGTACTTC. Translated, it gives CASSFSGRPYEQYF. The variable domain in full, with the rest retrieved from reference TRBV28 and TRBJ2-7, is DVKVTQSSRYLVKRTGEKVFLECVQDMDHENMFWYRQDPGLGLRLIYFSYDVKMKEKGDIPEGYSVSREKKERFSLILESASTNQTSMYLCASSFSGRPYEQYFGPGTRLTVT.